This TCR beta chain emerged from a study of CD8 T cells in Susac syndrome. From blood CD8+ and CD4+ T cells, TCR beta sequences were generated. The V gene end was trimmed by 6 bases and the J gene end by 7 bases; junction bases not matched to a gene: 10. The CDR3 is 14 amino acids. Germline V gives CDR1 DFQATT, CDR2 SNEGSKA (reference sequence). Random hexamers served to reverse transcribe roughly 0.45 to 1 ug RNA. Amplification of the TCR beta CDR3 was carried out by immunoSEQ multiplex PCR, which spanned a total of 54 Vbeta and 13 Jbeta segments. TCRdb used MiXCR to reprocess the immunoSEQ multiplex PCR reads, holding one entry per CDR3 protein. The sample yields 180,000 or so distinct CDR3 sequences, 90% to 95% seen once.

The sequenced sample was CD4+ T cells from PBMCs. The TCR originated in a human donor in good health. This rearrangement joins TRBV20-1 to TRBJ2-1; 9 bases are a match to TRBD2. In DNA form, the CDR3 reads TGCAGTGCAAGAACTGTAGCGGGAGTTAATGAGCAGTTCTTC. Its protein product is CSARTVAGVNEQFF.